The entry below describes one T cell receptor (beta chain). This specimen comes from a study of blood T cell repertoires in COVID-19. For the study at large: Material from acute and convalescent COVID-19 was sourced from the United States, Italy and Spain. Sources were T cells, B-cell-depleted T cells, or PBMCs; the material itself was cDNA or gDNA.

In the original workflow: Amplification from reference gene primers served as the basis for estimated nucleated cell counts. The method was immunoSEQ multiplex PCR; TCRdb's version includes in-frame clones alone and lacks a portion of them. Clone size and the V and J calls come from that table; the DNA yielded D and trimming. The sample contains some 260,000 clones, 88% of which appear only once. Trimming removed 2 bases from V and 3 bases from J, with 12 bases in between. This CDR3 is 15 amino acids long. CDR1 and CDR2 from the germline V gene are KGHDR and SFDVKD. The receptor's source is a middle-aged woman who had recovered from COVID-19. Sequencing input: peripheral blood. The chain carries TRBV24-1 and TRBJ2-5, with D possibly TRBD1 on 6 matching bases. CDR3 in DNA: TGTGCCACCAGTGATTACCGGACAGCCAAAGAGACCCAGTACTTC. Its translation: CATSDYRTAKETQYF.